This TCR beta chain appears in the sequencing data of a study of CD4 T cells in relation to SARS-CoV-2 and coronaviruses. The method was immunoSEQ multiplex PCR; TCRdb's version includes in-frame clones alone and lacks a portion of them. The top ten hold 9% to 15% of the sample, which has tens of thousands of clones, roughly 78% seen once. After removal of 3 bases from V and 0 bases from J, the junction contained 15 bases not matched to a gene. Germline values: CDR1 ENHRY, CDR2 SYGVKD. This CDR3 spans 21 amino acids. Unexposed donor CD4+ T cells date from about 2011-2019, before the COVID-19 pandemic. After 10 to 11 days of culture, CD4+ T cells were isolated. As for this clone: What it binds is not known.

The clonotype comes from a human donor in good health. The sequenced sample consisted of CD4+ T cells from PBMCs, cultured in vitro. The chain is built from TRBV10-3 and TRBJ2-1, with TRBD1 matching over 12 bases. The CDR3, as DNA: TGTGCCATCAGTGACCGTCCCGGGACAGGGGGCCAACACCGCTCCTACAATGAGCAGTTCTTC. It yields the protein CAISDRPGTGGQHRSYNEQFF.